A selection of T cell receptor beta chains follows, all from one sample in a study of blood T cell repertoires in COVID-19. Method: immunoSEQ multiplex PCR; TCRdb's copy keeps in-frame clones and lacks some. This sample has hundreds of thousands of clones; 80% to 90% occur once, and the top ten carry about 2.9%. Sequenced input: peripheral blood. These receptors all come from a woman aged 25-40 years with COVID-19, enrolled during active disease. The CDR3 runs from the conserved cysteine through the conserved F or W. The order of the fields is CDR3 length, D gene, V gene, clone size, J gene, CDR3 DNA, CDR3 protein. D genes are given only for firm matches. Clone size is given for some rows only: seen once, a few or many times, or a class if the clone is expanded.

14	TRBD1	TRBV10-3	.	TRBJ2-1	TGTGCCAGCACTTGGGACAGGGATTCCAATGAGCAGTTCTTC	CASTWDRDSNEQFF
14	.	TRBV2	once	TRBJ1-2	TGTGCCAGCAGTGTGTCCCGCGGGGAATATGGCTACACCTTC	CASSVSRGEYGYTF
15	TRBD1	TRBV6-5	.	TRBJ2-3	TGTGCCAGCAGACTGACAGGGTCCCCCACAGATACGCAGTATTTT	CASRLTGSPTDTQYF
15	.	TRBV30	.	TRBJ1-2	TGTGCCTGGAGTGTGCGCAGGGCGATTAACTATGGCTACACCTTC	CAWSVRRAINYGYTF
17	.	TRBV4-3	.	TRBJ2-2	TGCGCCAGCAGCCTTTCTACCGGGACATTGAACACCGGGGAGCTGTTTTTT	CASSLSTGTLNTGELFF
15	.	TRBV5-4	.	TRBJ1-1	TGTGCCAGCAGCTTGGTACTGGGGGCTCTCACTGAAGCTTTCTTT	CASSLVLGALTEAFF
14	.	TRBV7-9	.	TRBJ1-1	TGTGCCAGCAGCTTTCAGGGGCGAAACACTGAAGCTTTCTTT	CASSFQGRNTEAFF
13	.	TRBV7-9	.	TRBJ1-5	TGTGCCAGCAGCTCCGAACGGGATCAGCCCCAGCATTTT	CASSSERDQPQHF
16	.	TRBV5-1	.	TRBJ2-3	TGCGCCAGCAGCTTGGAAGGGGATCCCAGCACAGATACGCAGTATTTT	CASSLEGDPSTDTQYF
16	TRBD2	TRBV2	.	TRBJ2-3	TGTGCCAGCAGTGGCCCTAGCGGGCGCCGGGGAGATACGCAGTATTTT	CASSGPSGRRGDTQYF
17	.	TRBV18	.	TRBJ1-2	TGTGCCAGCTCACCATTAACAGGAGATGCCGAAACTAATGGCTACACCTTC	CASSPLTGDAETNGYTF
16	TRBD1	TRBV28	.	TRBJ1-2	TGTGCCAGCAGTTTATCCGACAGGGGGCGATTCTATGGCTACACCTTC	CASSLSDRGRFYGYTF
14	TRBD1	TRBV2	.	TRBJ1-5	TGTGCCAGCAGCGGGGACAGAGAATATCAGCCCCAGCATTTT	CASSGDREYQPQHF
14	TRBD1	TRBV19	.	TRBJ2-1	TGTGCCAGCGACAGGGGGCCTGATAACAATGAGCAGTTCTTC	CASDRGPDNNEQFF
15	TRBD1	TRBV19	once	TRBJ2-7	TGTGCCAGTAGTATTGGACAGGCCGGGACCTACGAGCAGTACTTC	CASSIGQAGTYEQYF
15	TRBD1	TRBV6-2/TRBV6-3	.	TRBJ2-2	TGTGCCAGCAGCTCCGGTACAGGGGGGTCCGGGGAGCTGTTTTTT	CASSSGTGGSGELFF
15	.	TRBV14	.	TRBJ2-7	TGTGCCAGCAGCCAAAAATGGGAGTCCCCGTTAGAGCAGTACTTC	CASSQKWESPLEQYF
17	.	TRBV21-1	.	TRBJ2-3	TGTGCCAGCAGCAAAGGGCTAGCGGACGGAGATAGGGATACGCAGTATTTT	CASSKGLADGDRDTQYF
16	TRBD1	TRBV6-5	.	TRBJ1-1	TGTGCCAGCAGTTTACAGGCGGCAGGGGGCTACGGTGAAGCTTTCTTT	CASSLQAAGGYGEAFF
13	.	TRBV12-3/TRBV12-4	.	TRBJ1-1	TGTGCCAGCAGTTTTCGTGGAGGGACTGAAGCTTTCTTT	CASSFRGGTEAFF
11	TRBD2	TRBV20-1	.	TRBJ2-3	TGCAGTGCTAGAGTAGGGACTAGCCAGTATTTT	CSARVGTSQYF
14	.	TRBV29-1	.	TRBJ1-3	TGCAGCGTTGAGTTCGGCAGGGCTGGAAACACCATATATTTT	CSVEFGRAGNTIYF